This TCR beta chain stems from a study of a mutant IDH1 vaccine in newly diagnosed glioma listed by TCRdb under 2021. Regarding the study in general: Vaccination began 4-6 weeks after radiotherapy alone, or alongside temozolomide cycles in the chemotherapy-containing groups. Of the roughly 30 treated patients, around 62% were male and approximately 38% were female, and a mean age of approximately 40 years was recorded. Prior to enrollment, patients had been given standard therapy consisting of radiotherapy alone, temozolomide alone, or radiochemotherapy with temozolomide, with the combination given to most patients. Visit V12 was the week-35 safety follow-up and visit V13 was the week-47 end of study. Six visits were used for peripheral blood collection: V03 (baseline), V05, V07, V10, V12 and V13. For exploratory analyses, roughly 25 treated patients had longitudinal TCRB deep sequencing done wherever samples were available. The full study reports these points: The authors noted that analyses of patient blood samples could not be reproduced because of sample limitations. No apparent relationship was observed between pseudoprogression and alterations in the top peripheral T cell clonotypes detected by TCRB sequencing. PBMC samples for TCRB deep sequencing were selected based on availability. Vaccine-induced immune responses across multiple MHC alleles were detected in roughly 94% of patients.

The time point label for this specimen denotes: week 47, end of study. Each vaccine dose, consisting of 300 ug of a 20-mer mutant IDH1 peptide in Montanide, was administered subcutaneously with topical imiquimod. Across visits V03 through V10, patients got a total of eight vaccinations, given in weeks 1, 3, 5, 7, 11, 15, 19 and 23. All donors had newly diagnosed IDH1-mutant astrocytomas of WHO grade 3 or 4 that showed loss of nuclear ATRX. The samples were drawn from NOA16, a multicentre, single-arm, open-label phase I trial in Germany that tested a mutant IDH1 peptide vaccine in humans for the first time. Genomic DNA for TCRB sequencing was isolated from EDTA blood with the DNeasy Blood and Tissue Kit. As regards this clone: This receptor's antigen is unknown. Base qualities are not provided; no much larger clone lies one nucleotide away.

The CDR3 starts with the cysteine, ends with the phenylalanine, and has 12 residues. Only CDR3 DNA remains: 36 bases, in frame from the first base. Trimming takes 1 base from V and 8 bases from J, and the germline ends sit 6 bases apart. Based on the germline V gene (reference sequence), the CDR1 and CDR2 sequences are LNHNV and YYDKDF. The receptor library was made with the immunoSEQ multiplex PCR assay. Rearranged TCR beta chain sequences were amplified using the hsTCRB Kit according to the manufacturer's protocol. An Illumina MiSeq was used to sequence the TCRB libraries. As for the authors' bioinformatics: Demultiplexing, trimming and gene mapping were performed with the kit vendor's proprietary platform. Entries here come from immuneACCESS through TCRdb and include only in-frame sequences with V and J called. Some clones fail to appear in such tables; in the studies checked, an unresolved V gene covers under half of the shortfall, and the cause of the remainder is unknown. Clone size and V and J calls were adopted from that table, with D and trimming inferred from the DNA. Present in this sample are 50,000 to 55,000 clones, about 65% of which were seen just once. About 4.8% of the sample is in the top ten clones.

The sequence joins TRBV15 to TRBJ2-1; no D gene is confidently identified. This receptor was taken from a man aged 35-49 years with glioma. Some clones in this sample may be carry-over from other donors' samples. Sequences were derived from peripheral blood mononuclear cells (PBMCs), sampled from a glioma patient whose treatment included an IDH1 peptide vaccine. The base sequence is TGTGCCACCAGCAGAGCTGGGGATGAGCAGTTCTTC. Its translation reads: CATSRAGDEQFF.